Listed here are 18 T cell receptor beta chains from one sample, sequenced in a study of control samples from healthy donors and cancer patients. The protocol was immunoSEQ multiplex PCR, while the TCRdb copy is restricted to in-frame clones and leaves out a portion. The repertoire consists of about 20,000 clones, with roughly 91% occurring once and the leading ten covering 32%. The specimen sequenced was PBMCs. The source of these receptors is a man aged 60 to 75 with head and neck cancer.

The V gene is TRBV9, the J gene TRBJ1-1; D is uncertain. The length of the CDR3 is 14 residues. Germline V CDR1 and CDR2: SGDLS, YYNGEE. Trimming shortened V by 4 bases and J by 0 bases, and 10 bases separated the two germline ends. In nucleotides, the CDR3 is TGTGCCAGCAGCCCTTCCAAAATGAACACTGAAGCTTTCTTT. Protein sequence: CASSPSKMNTEAFF.

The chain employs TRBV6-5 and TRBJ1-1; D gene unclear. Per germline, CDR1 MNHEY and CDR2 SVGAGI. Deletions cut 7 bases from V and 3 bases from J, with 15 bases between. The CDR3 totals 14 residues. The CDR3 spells CASTPTPGHTEAFF. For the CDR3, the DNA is TGTGCCAGCACCCCTACCCCAGGACACACTGAAGCTTTCTTT.

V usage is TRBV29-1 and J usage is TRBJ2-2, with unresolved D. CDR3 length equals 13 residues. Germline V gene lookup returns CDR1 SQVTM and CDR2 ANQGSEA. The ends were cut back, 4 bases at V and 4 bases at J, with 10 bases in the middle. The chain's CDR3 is CSVVLGGTGELFF. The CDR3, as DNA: TGCAGCGTTGTTCTTGGTGGCACCGGGGAGCTGTTTTTT.

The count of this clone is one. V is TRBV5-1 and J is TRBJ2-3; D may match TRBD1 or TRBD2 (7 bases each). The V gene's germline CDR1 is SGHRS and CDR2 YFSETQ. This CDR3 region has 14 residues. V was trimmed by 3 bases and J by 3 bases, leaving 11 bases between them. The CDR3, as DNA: TGCGCCAGCAGCTCCAGGGGGGGAACAGATACGCAGTATTTT. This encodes CASSSRGGTDTQYF.

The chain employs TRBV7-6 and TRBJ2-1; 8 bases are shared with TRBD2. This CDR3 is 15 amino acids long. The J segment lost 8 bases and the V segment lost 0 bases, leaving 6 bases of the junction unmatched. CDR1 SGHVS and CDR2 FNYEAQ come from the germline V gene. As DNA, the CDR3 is TGTGCCAGCAGCTTAGCTGGGACTAGTACCGATGAGCAGTTCTTC. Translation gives CASSLAGTSTDEQFF.

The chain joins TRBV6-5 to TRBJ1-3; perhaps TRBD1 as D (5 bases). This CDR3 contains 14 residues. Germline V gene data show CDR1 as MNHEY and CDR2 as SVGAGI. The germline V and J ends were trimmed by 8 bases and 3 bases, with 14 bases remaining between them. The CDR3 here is CASAGGSGGNTIYF. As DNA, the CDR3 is TGTGCCAGCGCGGGGGGAAGTGGTGGAAACACCATATATTTT.

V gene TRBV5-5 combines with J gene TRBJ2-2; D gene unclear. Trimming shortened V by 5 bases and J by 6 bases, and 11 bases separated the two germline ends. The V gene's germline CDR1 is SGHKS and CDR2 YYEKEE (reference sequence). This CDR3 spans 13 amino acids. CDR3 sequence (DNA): TGTGCCAGCAGTCCCCTAGGTTCCGGGGAGCTGTTTTTT. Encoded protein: CASSPLGSGELFF. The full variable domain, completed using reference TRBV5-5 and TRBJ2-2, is DAGVTQSPTHLIKTRGQQVTLRCSPISGHKSVSWYQQVLGQGPQFIFQYYEKEERGRGNFPDRFSARQFPNYSSELNVNALLLGDSALYLCASSPLGSGELFFGEGSRLTVL.

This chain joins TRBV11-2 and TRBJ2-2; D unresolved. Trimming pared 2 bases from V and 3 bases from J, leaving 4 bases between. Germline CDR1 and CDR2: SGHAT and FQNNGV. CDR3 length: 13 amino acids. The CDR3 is CASSLSDTGELFF. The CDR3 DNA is TGTGCCAGCAGCTTATCGGACACCGGGGAGCTGTTTTTT.

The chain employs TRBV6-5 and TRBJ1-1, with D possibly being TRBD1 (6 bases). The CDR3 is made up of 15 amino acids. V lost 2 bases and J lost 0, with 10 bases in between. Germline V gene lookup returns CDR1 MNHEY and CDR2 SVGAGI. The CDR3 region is CASSYNGQMNTEAFF. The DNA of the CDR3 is TGTGCCAGCAGTTACAACGGACAGATGAACACTGAAGCTTTCTTT.

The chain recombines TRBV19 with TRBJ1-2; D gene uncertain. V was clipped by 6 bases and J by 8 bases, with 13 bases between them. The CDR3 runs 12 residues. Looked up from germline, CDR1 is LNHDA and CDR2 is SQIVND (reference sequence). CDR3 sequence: CASRAPAAGYTF. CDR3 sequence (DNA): TGTGCCAGTAGGGCCCCCGCCGCCGGCTACACCTTC. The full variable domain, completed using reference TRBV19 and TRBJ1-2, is DGGITQSPKYLFRKEGQNVTLSCEQNLNHDAMYWYRQDPGQGLRLIYYSQIVNDFQKGDIAEGYSVSREKKESFPLTVTSAQKNPTAFYLCASRAPAAGYTFGSGTRLTVV.

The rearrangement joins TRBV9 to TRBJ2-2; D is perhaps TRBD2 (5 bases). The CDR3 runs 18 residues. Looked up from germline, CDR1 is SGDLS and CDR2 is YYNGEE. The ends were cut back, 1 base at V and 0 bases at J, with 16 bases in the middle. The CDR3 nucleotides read TGTGCCAGCAGCGTACTGGCGGGTTCCCTCGCGAACACCGGGGAGCTGTTTTTT. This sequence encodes CASSVLAGSLANTGELFF.

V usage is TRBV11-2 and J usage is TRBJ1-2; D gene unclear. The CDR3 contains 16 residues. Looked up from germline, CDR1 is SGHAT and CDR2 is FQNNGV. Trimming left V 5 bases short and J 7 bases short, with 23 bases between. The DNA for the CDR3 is TGTGCCAGCAGCCTAACCGACCGCCCCCCAGGCGGTGGCTACACCTTC. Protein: CASSLTDRPPGGGYTF.

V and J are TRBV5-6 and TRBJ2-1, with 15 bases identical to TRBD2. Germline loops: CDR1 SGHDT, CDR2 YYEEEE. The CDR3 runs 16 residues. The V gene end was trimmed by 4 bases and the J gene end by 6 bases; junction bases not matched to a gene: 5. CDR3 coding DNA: TGTGCCAGCAGCCTCTGGACTAGCGGGGGGGCCAATGAGCAGTTCTTC. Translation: CASSLWTSGGANEQFF.

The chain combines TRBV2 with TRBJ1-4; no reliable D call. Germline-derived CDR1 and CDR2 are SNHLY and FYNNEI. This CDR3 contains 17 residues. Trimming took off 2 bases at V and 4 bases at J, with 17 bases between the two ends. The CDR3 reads CASSEPEGTDYNEKLFF. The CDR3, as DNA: TGTGCCAGCAGTGAACCAGAGGGAACGGATTATAATGAAAAACTGTTTTTT.

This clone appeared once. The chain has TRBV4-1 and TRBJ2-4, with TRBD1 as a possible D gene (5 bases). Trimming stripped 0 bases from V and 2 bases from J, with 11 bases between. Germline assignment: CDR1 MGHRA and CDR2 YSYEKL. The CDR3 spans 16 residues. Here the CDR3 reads CASSQEVQGTKNIQYF. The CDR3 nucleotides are TGCGCCAGCAGCCAAGAGGTGCAGGGAACCAAAAACATTCAGTACTTC.

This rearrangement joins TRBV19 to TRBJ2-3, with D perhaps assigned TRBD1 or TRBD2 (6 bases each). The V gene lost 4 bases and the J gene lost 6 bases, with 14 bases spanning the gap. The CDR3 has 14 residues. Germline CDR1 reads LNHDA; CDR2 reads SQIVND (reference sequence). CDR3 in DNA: TGTGCCAGTAGTACCGGGGGCGGGGATGATACGCAGTATTTT. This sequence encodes CASSTGGGDDTQYF.

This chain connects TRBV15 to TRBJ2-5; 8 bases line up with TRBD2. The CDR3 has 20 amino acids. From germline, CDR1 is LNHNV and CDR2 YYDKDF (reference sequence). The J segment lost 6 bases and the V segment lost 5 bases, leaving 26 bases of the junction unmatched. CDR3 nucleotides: TGTGCCACCAGCTCCCCCCCGGGCTTAGCGGGGCTTGAACGGAGAAAGACCCAGTACTTC. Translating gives CATSSPPGLAGLERRKTQYF.

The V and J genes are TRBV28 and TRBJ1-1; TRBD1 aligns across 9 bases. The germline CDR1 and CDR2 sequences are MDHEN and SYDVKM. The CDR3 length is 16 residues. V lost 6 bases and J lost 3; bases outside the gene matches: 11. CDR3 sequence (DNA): TGTGCCAGCAGCGCCGGACAGGGGTTTTTGGACACTGAAGCTTTCTTT. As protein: CASSAGQGFLDTEAFF.